Below are 19 T cell receptor beta chains sequenced from a single sample in a study of blood T cells in healthy people across ages. A J-beta primer mix and a sample-barcoded 5' primer were used in a second PCR of roughly 6 to 12 cycles. TCRdb re-called the 5' RACE reads with MiXCR, one entry per CDR3 protein. The table shows around 800,000 distinct CDR3 sequences, with approximately 48% occurring only once. The sequencing input was blood. These receptors all stem from a man aged 55 to 70 in good health.

This clonotype has a handful of counts. V usage is TRBV3-1 and J usage is TRBJ2-3; D is unclear. Per germline, CDR1 LGHDT and CDR2 YNNKEL (reference sequence). Deletions cut 1 base from V and 7 bases from J, with 6 bases between. The CDR3 runs 12 residues. CDR3 DNA sequence: TGTGCCAGCAGCCAAGGAGTTAATACGCAGTATTTT. It codes for CASSQGVNTQYF.

The chain couples TRBV29-1 to TRBJ1-3, with D possibly matching TRBD1 (6 bases). Germline CDR1 reads SQVTM; CDR2 reads ANQGSEA. The CDR3 runs to 16 residues. The V end lost 1 base, the J end lost 0 bases, and 13 bases lay between the germline ends. In DNA, the CDR3 is TGCAGCGTTGAAGTTTGGGGGGCAAGCTCTGGAAACACCATATATTTT. Translated, it gives CSVEVWGASSGNTIYF.

This clonotype was seen only a few times. This chain links TRBV10-3 with TRBJ2-1, with D perhaps TRBD1 (5 bases). V lost 6 bases to trimming and J lost 0 bases, with 9 bases between them. The CDR3 spans 14 residues. Germline values: CDR1 ENHRY, CDR2 SYGVKD. The CDR3 DNA is TGTGCCATCAGGGATGACAGCTCCTACAATGAGCAGTTCTTC. Its translation: CAIRDDSSYNEQFF.

The chain uses TRBV12-3 or TRBV12-4 and TRBJ2-1; D possibly uses TRBD1 or TRBD2 (6 bases each). V lost 5 bases and J 4 bases, leaving 12 bases between the germline ends. The CDR3 has 14 residues. The CDR3, as DNA: TGTGCCAGCAGTCCTCCGGGGGCTTACAATGAGCAGTTCTTC. Amino acid sequence: CASSPPGAYNEQFF.

The chain uses TRBV3-1 and TRBJ2-5; TRBD2 is a possible D gene (6 bases). This CDR3 comprises 18 residues. Germline V gives CDR1 LGHDT, CDR2 YNNKEL (reference sequence). V lost 4 bases and J 1 base, leaving 22 bases between the germline ends. DNA for the CDR3: TGTGCCAGCAGCCTGAAATCCCCAAATCGGGGGTGCCAAGAGACCCAGTACTTC. Its protein is CASSLKSPNRGCQETQYF.

The rearrangement uses TRBV20-1 and TRBJ2-4, with D unresolved. The J call is uncertain, as TRBJ2-7 better fits the DNA end. The CDR3 covers 13 residues. Germline V gene sequence: CDR1 DFQATT, CDR2 SNEGSKA (reference sequence). The CDR3 here is CSARDSADYEQYF. As DNA, the CDR3 is TGCAGTGCTAGAGATAGTGCAGATTACGAGCAGTACTTC.

The rearrangement links TRBV20-1 to TRBJ1-1; D is unclear. This CDR3 comprises 15 residues. From germline, CDR1 is DFQATT and CDR2 SNEGSKA (reference sequence). The CDR3 DNA reads as TGCAGCGTGGAGATAAGGGCGACCTTGAACACTGAAGCTTTCTTT. Encoded protein: CSVEIRATLNTEAFF.

This sequence joins TRBV7-6 and TRBJ2-5; 7 nucleotides agree with TRBD1. V gave up 0 bases and J gave up 1 base; unmatched junction bases: 5. CDR1 and CDR2 from the germline V gene are SGHVS and FNYEAQ. The CDR3 sequence is 16 residues long. The CDR3 DNA reads TGTGCCAGCAGCTTAGCGCAGGGGGTTATCCAAGAGACCCAGTACTTC. It is translated as CASSLAQGVIQETQYF.

V usage is TRBV15 and J usage is TRBJ1-6; 7 bases map to TRBD1. CDR3 size: 16 residues. V dropped 4 bases and J dropped 7; count of bases not matched to a gene: 10. Germline V gene lookup returns CDR1 LNHNV and CDR2 YYDKDF (reference sequence). The chain's CDR3 is CATSIGRTGANSPLHF. CDR3 nucleotide sequence: TGTGCCACCAGCATTGGTCGGACAGGAGCCAATTCACCCCTCCACTTT.

This clonotype showed up just a few times. The J gene is TRBJ2-4, the V gene TRBV5-1; possibly TRBD1 or TRBD2 for D (5 bases each). V was clipped by 7 bases and J by 6 bases, with 14 bases between them. The germline V gene has CDR1 SGHRS and CDR2 YFSETQ. This CDR3 spans 13 amino acids. The CDR3 sequence: CASGPWDGNIQYF. The CDR3 DNA reads TGCGCCAGCGGACCTTGGGACGGAAACATTCAGTACTTC.

In DNA form, the CDR3 reads TGTGCCAGCAGCTTCCTATACGGGACTCTGGAAGAGACCCAGTACTTC. Encoded protein: CASSFLYGTLEETQYF. V is TRBV7-9 and J is TRBJ2-5; maybe TRBD2 (6 bases). Looked up from germline, CDR1 is SEHNR and CDR2 is FQNEAQ (reference sequence). The V and J ends lost 3 bases and 3 bases respectively, with 17 bases between them. The CDR3 loop spans 16 amino acids.

This sequence joins TRBV10-3 and TRBJ1-2, with D perhaps TRBD1 (5 bases). Germline CDR1 is ENHRY and CDR2 is SYGVKD. The V and J ends lost 6 bases and 5 bases respectively, with 13 bases between them. CDR3 size: 13 residues. The CDR3 spells CAIRGEGEYGYTF. Here the CDR3 DNA reads TGTGCCATCAGGGGGGAGGGTGAATATGGCTACACCTTC.

The rearrangement uses TRBV5-1 and TRBJ2-5, with D perhaps matching TRBD1 (5 bases). In germline, CDR1 is SGHRS, CDR2 YFSETQ. CDR3 length: 16 amino acids. Between the trimmed V and J ends, which lost 0 bases and 1 base, there was a span of 13 bases. The CDR3 DNA follows: TGCGCCAGCAGCTTGGGCCGACAGAGGATCCAAGAGACCCAGTACTTC. Translation: CASSLGRQRIQETQYF.

The chain carries TRBV5-1 and TRBJ2-6, with 7 bases fitting TRBD1. This CDR3 contains 18 residues. V gave up 4 bases and J gave up 0 bases; unmatched junction bases: 10. CDR1 is SGHRS and CDR2 is YFSETQ in the germline V gene. In nucleotides, the CDR3 is TGCGCCAGCAGCACCTCCGGGACAGTGAGCTCTGGGGCCAACGTCCTGACTTTC. Protein sequence: CASSTSGTVSSGANVLTF.

The V and J genes are TRBV15 and TRBJ2-5; a possible D gene is TRBD1 (5 bases). Germline CDR1 LNHNV, CDR2 YYDKDF (reference sequence). Trimming shortened V by 2 bases and J by 2 bases, and 15 bases separated the two germline ends. The CDR3 is 16 residues long. CDR3 protein: CATSRLPPGSQETQYF. CDR3 DNA sequence: TGTGCCACCAGCAGACTTCCCCCAGGGTCTCAAGAGACCCAGTACTTC. The full variable domain, with the rest looked up from reference TRBV15 and TRBJ2-5, is DAMVIQNPRYQVTQFGKPVTLSCSQTLNHNVMYWYQQKSSQAPKLLFHYYDKDFNNEADTPDNFQSRRPNTSFCFLDIRSPGLGDTAMYLCATSRLPPGSQETQYFGPGTRLLVL.

The chain uses TRBV15 and TRBJ2-7, with 8 nucleotides matching TRBD1. The CDR3 has 16 residues. After removal of 1 base from V and 2 bases from J, the junction contained 7 bases not matched to a gene. Germline CDR1 and CDR2: LNHNV and YYDKDF (reference sequence). DNA of the CDR3: TGTGCCACCAGCAGAGCGCCGTTGGGACAGGCCTACGAGCAGTACTTC. Protein product: CATSRAPLGQAYEQYF.

The V call is TRBV5-6, the J call TRBJ2-5, with TRBD2 matching over 7 bases. CDR1 is SGHDT, CDR2 YYEEEE, per germline. The CDR3 covers 14 residues. V was clipped by 2 bases and J by 0 bases; unmatched bases: 1. The CDR3 nucleotides are TGTGCCAGCAGCTTCGGACTAGACCAAGAGACCCAGTACTTC. It yields the protein CASSFGLDQETQYF.

CDR3 in amino acids: CASSPGRTYNEQYF. CDR3 bases: TGTGCCAGCAGCCCCGGACGCACCTACAATGAGCAGTACTTC. V is TRBV7-3 and J is TRBJ2-1; no clear D gene. The assigned J gene may be wrong: the sequence end matches TRBJ2-7 better. This CDR3 spans 14 amino acids. Germline CDR1 and CDR2: SGHTA and FQGTGA.

This clonotype was counted at least ten times. The chain carries TRBV27 and TRBJ2-7; 10 nucleotides agree with TRBD1. V was clipped by 6 bases and J by 3 bases; unmatched bases: 8. Germline loops: CDR1 MNHEY, CDR2 SMNVEV (reference sequence). The CDR3 has 15 residues. The CDR3 here is CASSPDRGRDYEQYF. The CDR3, as DNA: TGTGCCAGCAGCCCCGACAGGGGGCGAGACTACGAGCAGTACTTC.